The 31 T cell receptor beta chains below all came from one sample that was sequenced in a study of blood T cell repertoires in COVID-19. Sequencing used immunoSEQ multiplex PCR; TCRdb keeps in-frame clones, though not all of them. In the table there are about 97,000 clones, approximately 87% of which are singletons. The specimen sequenced was peripheral blood. These receptors originate from a human donor in a cohort sampled during active COVID-19.

The chain links TRBV29-1 to TRBJ2-3; no clear D. CDR1 is SQVTM, CDR2 ANQGSEA, per germline. This CDR3 has 13 residues. V lost 2 bases and J lost 1, with 7 bases in between. The CDR3 coding sequence is TGCAGCGTTGAAATTACGGGCACAGATACGCAGTATTTT. This translates into CSVEITGTDTQYF.

This clone was seen more than once but under ten times. The chain uses TRBV6-5 and TRBJ2-2, with D perhaps TRBD1 (6 bases). Germline-derived CDR1 and CDR2 are MNHEY and SVGAGI. The V gene lost 4 bases and the J gene lost 0 bases, with 12 bases spanning the gap. The CDR3 consists of 16 residues. DNA of the CDR3: TGTGCCAGCAGTTTAGACAGGATCGCGAACACCGGGGAGCTGTTTTTT. Its translation is CASSLDRIANTGELFF.

The chain is built from TRBV15 and TRBJ2-4; TRBD1 might be the D (5 bases). V was pared by 0 bases and J by 0 bases, with 9 bases between. Germline V gene sequence: CDR1 LNHNV, CDR2 YYDKDF (reference sequence). CDR3 length: 16 amino acids. The CDR3 DNA is TGTGCCACCAGCAGAGATAAAGGGGTAGCCAAAAACATTCAGTACTTC. This encodes CATSRDKGVAKNIQYF.

The V and J genes are TRBV11-1 and TRBJ1-1; no reliable D call. The germline V gene has CDR1 SGHAT and CDR2 FQDESV (reference sequence). The CDR3 sequence is 13 residues long. Between the trimmed V and J ends, which lost 1 base and 6 bases, there was a span of 9 bases. The CDR3: CASSLGGMAEAFF. The CDR3 bases are TGTGCCAGCAGCTTAGGAGGGATGGCTGAAGCTTTCTTT.

The genes are TRBV2 and TRBJ2-3; TRBD2 matches at 10 bases. V shed 4 bases, J shed 3 bases, and the junction held 4 bases outside the gene matches. This CDR3 has 15 amino acids. CDR1 SNHLY and CDR2 FYNNEI come from the germline V gene. In DNA form, the CDR3 reads TGTGCCAGCAGTGCTAGCGGGGGAGAAACAGATACGCAGTATTTT. This gives the protein CASSASGGETDTQYF.

This chain links TRBV6-1 with TRBJ1-5; D is unclear. Per germline, CDR1 MNHNS and CDR2 SASEGT. V was shortened by 2 bases and J by 8 bases, with 13 bases between the two germline ends. This CDR3 spans 14 amino acids. The CDR3 here is CASSEFVVGEPQHF. DNA for the CDR3: TGTGCCAGCAGTGAATTCGTTGTGGGAGAGCCCCAGCATTTT.

This sequence joins TRBV3-1 (or the pseudogene TRBV3-2) and TRBJ2-1; TRBD2 aligns across 11 bases. In germline, CDR1 is LGHDT, CDR2 YNNKEL (reference sequence). CDR3 length: 18 residues. V lost 0 bases, J lost 15 bases, and 19 bases stayed unmatched. CDR3 sequence (DNA): TGTGCCAGCAGCCAAGATCTCTTACTAGCGGGGGTCGCACGTCGCCTGTTCTTC. It encodes CASSQDLLLAGVARRLFF.

The chain uses TRBV19 and TRBJ2-3, with 7 bases that match TRBD1. The CDR3 sequence is 15 residues long. V was clipped by 4 bases and J by 2 bases; unmatched bases: 6. Germline V CDR1 and CDR2: LNHDA, SQIVND (reference sequence). The CDR3 loop reads CASSKNGQVTDTQYF. The CDR3 coding sequence is TGTGCCAGTAGTAAGAACGGACAGGTCACAGATACGCAGTATTTT.

V is TRBV2 and J is TRBJ2-2; no reliable D call. The germline V gene encodes CDR1 SNHLY and CDR2 FYNNEI. The CDR3 extends over 16 amino acids. With 5 bases removed from V and 0 bases from J, the gap between germline ends came to 13 bases. The DNA of the CDR3 is TGTGCCAGCAGTTCTATGCGGCGCGCGAACACCGGGGAGCTGTTTTTT. Residues: CASSSMRRANTGELFF.

This chain joins TRBV3-1 (or the pseudogene TRBV3-2) and TRBJ2-7, with D maybe TRBD1 (6 bases). The germline V and J ends were trimmed by 0 bases and 1 base, with 13 bases remaining between them. Germline-derived CDR1 and CDR2 are LGHDT and YNNKEL (reference sequence). CDR3 length: 16 amino acids. DNA for the CDR3: TGTGCCAGCAGCCAAGATCGGCTAACAGGGTCCTACGAGCAGTACTTC. It encodes CASSQDRLTGSYEQYF.

The chain uses TRBV9 and TRBJ2-3; D not certain. This CDR3 is 14 amino acids long. Trimming stripped 4 bases from V and 4 bases from J, with 13 bases between. In germline, CDR1 is SGDLS, CDR2 YYNGEE. CDR3 amino acids: CASSSRILPDTQYF. The CDR3 DNA reads TGTGCCAGCAGCTCGCGGATCCTTCCAGATACGCAGTATTTT.

V usage is TRBV4-1 and J usage is TRBJ2-2, with 16 positions matching TRBD2. The V segment lost 6 bases and the J segment 0 bases; nucleotides outside the gene matches: 4. The CDR3 is made up of 18 amino acids. Looked up from germline, CDR1 is MGHRA and CDR2 is YSYEKL. This CDR3 reads CASRQGLAGGANTGELFF. The CDR3 coding sequence is TGCGCCAGCAGACAGGGACTAGCGGGAGGGGCGAACACCGGGGAGCTGTTTTTT.

The chain combines TRBV7-9 with TRBJ2-7, with TRBD1 as a possible D gene (6 bases). Trimming stripped 6 bases from V and 4 bases from J, with 13 bases between. The CDR3 length is 13 residues. CDR1 and CDR2 from the germline V gene are SEHNR and FQNEAQ (reference sequence). The CDR3 DNA reads TGTGCCAGCAGTTCGACAGGAGAGTACGAGCAGTACTTC. Translating gives CASSSTGEYEQYF.

The gene calls are TRBV28 and TRBJ1-1, with 10 nucleotides matching TRBD1. J gave up 3 bases and V 5 bases, and 6 bases lay outside the gene matches. CDR1 and CDR2 from the germline V gene are MDHEN and SYDVKM. CDR3 length: 15 amino acids. The CDR3: CASSDRGREYTEAFF. The CDR3 DNA reads as TGTGCCAGCAGTGACAGGGGGCGTGAGTACACTGAAGCTTTCTTT.

The sample holds a few counts of this clone. The chain is built from TRBV7-9 and TRBJ1-1; D uncertain. The germline V and J ends were trimmed by 6 bases and 0 bases, with 8 bases remaining between them. The CDR3 extends over 13 amino acids. The germline CDR1 and CDR2 sequences are SEHNR and FQNEAQ (reference sequence). DNA for the CDR3: TGTGCCAGCAGGGGGAGGATGAACACTGAAGCTTTCTTT. Residues: CASRGRMNTEAFF.

This chain links TRBV5-1 with TRBJ1-6; possibly TRBD1 for D (5 bases). Trimming removed 1 base at V and 6 bases at J, with 11 bases between. There are 15 residues in the CDR3. Per germline, CDR1 SGHRS and CDR2 YFSETQ. CDR3 DNA: TGCGCCAGCAGCTTGCAACAGGACGGTAATTCACCCCTCCACTTT. Translating it yields CASSLQQDGNSPLHF.

This clone appeared a single time. The genes are TRBV9 and TRBJ2-1, with D possibly being TRBD2 (5 bases). V was cut by 4 bases and J by 0 bases, with 11 bases left in between. CDR1 SGDLS and CDR2 YYNGEE come from the germline V gene. This CDR3 comprises 15 residues. DNA of the CDR3: TGTGCCAGCAGCCCCAGAGCGGTCTCCTACAATGAGCAGTTCTTC. Protein sequence: CASSPRAVSYNEQFF. The variable domain in full, with the rest retrieved from reference TRBV9 and TRBJ2-1, is DSGVTQTPKHLITATGQRVTLRCSPRSGDLSVYWYQQSLDQGLQFLIQYYNGEERAKGNILERFSAQQFPDLHSELNLSSLELGDSALYFCASSPRAVSYNEQFFGPGTRLTVL.

This clone was picked up one time. V and J are TRBV19 and TRBJ2-7; maybe TRBD1 (6 bases). There are 14 residues in the CDR3. Trimming left V 2 bases short and J 3 bases short, with 11 bases between. Germline CDR1 is LNHDA and CDR2 is SQIVND (reference sequence). CDR3 protein: CASSILQGIYEQYF. The CDR3 nucleotides are TGTGCCAGTAGTATACTTCAGGGGATCTACGAGCAGTACTTC. Full variable domain (missing parts from reference TRBV19 and TRBJ2-7): DGGITQSPKYLFRKEGQNVTLSCEQNLNHDAMYWYRQDPGQGLRLIYYSQIVNDFQKGDIAEGYSVSREKKESFPLTVTSAQKNPTAFYLCASSILQGIYEQYFGPGTRLTVT.

This clone was recorded once. The V gene is TRBV19, the J gene TRBJ2-1; unclear D gene. The CDR3 is 13 residues long. The germline V gene has CDR1 LNHDA and CDR2 SQIVND (reference sequence). The germline V and J ends were trimmed by 5 bases and 7 bases, with 12 bases remaining between them. The CDR3 DNA sequence: TGTGCCAGTAGTCCCTCCCGGCGGAATGAGCAGTTCTTC. Its protein product is CASSPSRRNEQFF.

The chain recombines TRBV27 with TRBJ2-1; 10 positions match TRBD2. Per the germline V gene, CDR1 is MNHEY and CDR2 is SMNVEV (reference sequence). V was pared by 3 bases and J by 1 base, with 12 bases of the junction left unmatched. This CDR3 has 19 amino acids. The CDR3 DNA is TGTGCCAGCAGTTTCTTTAGGGCTAGCGGGAGTCAATCCTACAATGAGCAGTTCTTC. This translates into CASSFFRASGSQSYNEQFF.

This chain uses TRBV19 with TRBJ2-6; D is undetermined. Trimming took off 5 bases at V and 0 bases at J, with 11 bases between the two ends. This CDR3 spans 16 amino acids. Germline CDR1 is LNHDA and CDR2 is SQIVND (reference sequence). The CDR3: CASSPRSISGANVLTF. The CDR3, as DNA: TGTGCCAGTAGTCCCCGGTCGATCTCTGGGGCCAACGTCCTGACTTTC.

This chain uses TRBV19 with TRBJ2-6; 7 nucleotides match TRBD1. The germline V gene has CDR1 LNHDA and CDR2 SQIVND (reference sequence). Losses at the gene ends were 10 bases for V and 2 bases for J; bases not matched to a gene: 8. The CDR3 has 15 amino acids. As DNA, the CDR3 is TGTGCCACTCACCCCCAGGGGGCTGGGGCCAACGTCCTGACTTTC. It is translated as CATHPQGAGANVLTF.

The chain combines TRBV5-4 with TRBJ2-7, with TRBD2 matching 13 bases. J was trimmed by 4 bases and V by 4 bases; bases with no gene match: 8. Germline V gives CDR1 SGHNT, CDR2 YYREEE (reference sequence). CDR3 length: 16 residues. The CDR3 coding sequence is TGTGCCAGCAGCCCGCGGACTAGCGGGAGCCAATACGAGCAGTACTTC. It specifies CASSPRTSGSQYEQYF. Combining the CDR3 with reference TRBV5-4 and TRBJ2-7 gives the whole variable domain ETGVTQSPTHLIKTRGQQVTLRCSSQSGHNTVSWYQQALGQGPQFIFQYYREEENGRGNFPPRFSGLQFPNYSSELNVNALELDDSALYLCASSPRTSGSQYEQYFGPGTRLTVT.

The chain employs TRBV20-1 and TRBJ2-3; 7 bases match TRBD1. Unmatched junction bases numbered 2, after V lost 8 bases and J lost 6 bases. The CDR3 totals 10 residues. In germline, CDR1 is DFQATT, CDR2 SNEGSKA (reference sequence). This CDR3 is CSTRGDTQYF. CDR3 in DNA: TGCAGTACCAGGGGGGATACGCAGTATTTT.

J is TRBJ1-2 and V is TRBV7-2; weak D call: TRBD1 (5 bases). CDR1 and CDR2 from the germline V gene are SGHTA and FQGNSA. The CDR3 has 13 amino acids. Trimming removed 5 bases at V and 4 bases at J, with 11 bases between. The CDR3 loop is CASSGGGVYGYTF. The DNA for the CDR3 is TGTGCCAGCAGCGGCGGGGGGGTCTATGGCTACACCTTC.

J is TRBJ2-1 and V is TRBV20-1; D not resolved. Germline-derived CDR1 and CDR2 are DFQATT and SNEGSKA (reference sequence). The CDR3 has 12 residues. V gave up 3 bases and J gave up 5 bases, with 8 bases separating them. CDR3 protein: CSASRAHNEQFF. The DNA of the CDR3 is TGCAGTGCTAGTCGAGCTCACAATGAGCAGTTCTTC.

V and J are TRBV20-1 and TRBJ2-1, with 13 bases that match TRBD2. The V gene's germline CDR1 is DFQATT and CDR2 SNEGSKA (reference sequence). This CDR3 has 18 amino acids. The junction had 8 bases not matched to a gene; V was cut back by 3 bases and J by 0 bases. CDR3 amino acids: CSASGLAGARSSYNEQFF. CDR3 nucleotides: TGCAGTGCTAGTGGACTAGCGGGAGCTCGGAGCTCCTACAATGAGCAGTTCTTC.

The chain links TRBV14 to TRBJ2-7, with D unresolved. Germline V gives CDR1 SGHDN, CDR2 FVKESK. The CDR3 has 12 residues. The V and J ends lost 2 bases and 9 bases respectively, with 11 bases between them. This CDR3 reads CASSQMSGWQYF. The CDR3 DNA follows: TGTGCCAGCAGCCAAATGAGTGGTTGGCAGTACTTC.

This rearrangement joins TRBV4-2 to TRBJ1-2, with 7 bases fitting TRBD1. The CDR3 has 13 amino acids. Germline V gene data show CDR1 as LGHNA and CDR2 as YNFKEQ. The junction had 8 bases not matched to a gene; V was cut back by 6 bases and J by 7 bases. The CDR3 DNA reads TGTGCCAGCAGACCTTCGACAGGGACTGGCTACACCTTC. Residues: CASRPSTGTGYTF.

The rearrangement links TRBV7-2 to TRBJ2-3; D perhaps matches TRBD2 (6 bases). CDR1 and CDR2 from the germline V gene are SGHTA and FQGNSA. V dropped 4 bases and J dropped 2 bases, with 10 bases sitting between them. The CDR3 consists of 14 residues. CDR3 sequence reads: CASSSGLFTDTQYF. The CDR3 region has the DNA TGTGCCAGCAGCTCGGGACTTTTCACAGATACGCAGTATTTT.

The chain combines TRBV5-1 with TRBJ1-2; no firm D call. The V gene lost 2 bases and the J gene lost 2 bases, with 10 bases spanning the gap. Germline-derived CDR1 and CDR2 are SGHRS and YFSETQ. The CDR3 runs 14 residues. The DNA of the CDR3 is TGCGCCAGCAGCTTTACGGGTTCCAACTATGGCTACACCTTC. It specifies CASSFTGSNYGYTF.